One sample yielded the 18 T cell receptor beta chains listed below, sequenced in a study of shared clonotypes between healthy human individuals. The naive CD8 population came from CD45RO-negative cells selected for CCR7, without terminally differentiated effector memory CD45RA+ cells. TCRdb keeps only in-frame clones here, not all; method: immunoSEQ multiplex PCR. The sample lists roughly 850,000 clones, 95% to 97% seen once, with about 0.25% in the top ten. The sample consisted of naive CD8+ T cells sorted from blood. Receptors were obtained from a young man in good health.

The CDR3 is CASSQAGTSVDNEQFF. The CDR3 DNA follows: TGCGCCAGCAGCCAAGCGGGGACTAGCGTCGACAATGAGCAGTTCTTC. This chain links TRBV4-1 with TRBJ2-1; 10 bases fit TRBD2. The germline CDR1 and CDR2 sequences are MGHRA and YSYEKL. The J segment lost 5 bases and the V segment lost 1 base, leaving 5 bases of the junction unmatched. The CDR3 totals 16 residues.

The rearrangement links TRBV9 to TRBJ2-3; 7 nucleotides align to TRBD1. In germline, CDR1 is SGDLS, CDR2 YYNGEE. This CDR3 has 15 residues. The V gene end was trimmed by 0 bases and the J gene end by 2 bases; junction bases not matched to a gene: 3. The CDR3 loop reads CASSVGDRDTDTQYF. In DNA, the CDR3 is TGTGCCAGCAGCGTAGGAGACAGGGACACAGATACGCAGTATTTT. Full variable domain (rest looked up from reference TRBV9 and TRBJ2-3): DSGVTQTPKHLITATGQRVTLRCSPRSGDLSVYWYQQSLDQGLQFLIQYYNGEERAKGNILERFSAQQFPDLHSELNLSSLELGDSALYFCASSVGDRDTDTQYFGPGTRLTVL.

The V gene is TRBV5-6, the J gene TRBJ1-4; TRBD1 matches 8 bases. The CDR3 runs 17 residues. Unmatched junction bases numbered 10, after V lost 4 bases and J lost 2 bases. Germline loops: CDR1 SGHDT, CDR2 YYEEEE. As DNA, the CDR3 is TGTGCCAGCAGCGTCGGGACAGGTCTTTTCACTAATGAAAAACTGTTTTTT. This sequence encodes CASSVGTGLFTNEKLFF.

The chain employs TRBV14 and TRBJ2-1, with D perhaps matching TRBD2 (6 bases). In germline, CDR1 is SGHDN, CDR2 FVKESK. The CDR3 contains 15 residues. Between the trimmed V and J ends, which lost 0 bases and 3 bases, there was a span of 9 bases. The CDR3 DNA is TGTGCCAGCAGCCAAGATTCCGGGAGCTACAATGAGCAGTTCTTC. Translation: CASSQDSGSYNEQFF.

The chain has TRBV5-1 and TRBJ2-2, with TRBD2 identical over 9 bases. Germline CDR1 is SGHRS and CDR2 is YFSETQ. V was clipped by 0 bases and J by 6 bases; unmatched bases: 9. The CDR3 contains 17 residues. The CDR3 bases are TGCGCCAGCAGCTTGGCCAGGGCGGGAGGGCCGGCCGGGGAGCTGTTTTTT. Protein sequence: CASSLARAGGPAGELFF.

The V and J genes are TRBV7-9 and TRBJ2-7; D is perhaps TRBD1 or TRBD2 (6 bases each). Trimming took 2 bases from V and 2 from J, leaving 7 bases between them. CDR3 length equals 13 residues. The germline CDR1 and CDR2 sequences are SEHNR and FQNEAQ (reference sequence). The CDR3 loop reads CASSLRGAYEQYF. The CDR3 DNA reads TGTGCCAGCAGCTTAAGGGGGGCCTACGAGCAGTACTTC.

The V and J genes are TRBV13 and TRBJ2-3; 12 bases map to TRBD2. Germline CDR1 is PRHDT and CDR2 is FYEKMQ (reference sequence). The CDR3 consists of 19 residues. V gave up 0 bases and J gave up 0 bases; unmatched junction bases: 7. The DNA of the CDR3 is TGTGCCAGCAGCTTAGGTGCGACTAGCGGGAGTACTAGCACAGATACGCAGTATTTT. This gives the protein CASSLGATSGSTSTDTQYF.

V usage is TRBV29-1 and J usage is TRBJ2-7, with D possibly being TRBD1 or TRBD2 (5 bases each). V lost 4 bases and J 3 bases, leaving 19 bases between the germline ends. CDR3 length: 15 residues. In germline, CDR1 is SQVTM, CDR2 ANQGSEA. CDR3 in amino acids: CSVGVGTKVYYEQYF. DNA of the CDR3: TGCAGCGTTGGTGTCGGGACGAAAGTATACTACGAGCAGTACTTC.

The chain recombines TRBV4-1 with TRBJ1-2; 9 bases line up with TRBD1. This CDR3 is built from 15 residues. Germline V gene lookup returns CDR1 MGHRA and CDR2 YSYEKL. The V and J ends lost 1 base and 3 bases, in that order; junction bases with no gene match: 3. The CDR3 coding sequence is TGCGCCAGCAGCCAAGGGACAGGGGACTACTATGGCTACACCTTC. Translation: CASSQGTGDYYGYTF.

The rearrangement joins TRBV11-2 to TRBJ2-2, with 11 bases lining up with TRBD2. This CDR3 region has 15 residues. The V segment lost 6 bases and the J segment 5 bases; nucleotides outside the gene matches: 5. In germline, CDR1 is SGHAT, CDR2 FQNNGV. CDR3 residues: CASRLAGGQTGELFF. The CDR3 DNA sequence: TGTGCCAGCAGGCTAGCGGGAGGTCAGACCGGGGAGCTGTTTTTT. Variable domain in full (rest from reference TRBV11-2 and TRBJ2-2): EAGVAQSPRYKIIEKRQSVAFWCNPISGHATLYWYQQILGQGPKLLIQFQNNGVVDDSQLPKDRFSAERLKGVDSTLKIQPAKLEDSAVYLCASRLAGGQTGELFFGEGSRLTVL.

This sequence joins TRBV7-9 and TRBJ1-2, with D perhaps TRBD1 (5 bases). The CDR3 has 13 amino acids. The germline CDR1 and CDR2 sequences are SEHNR and FQNEAQ (reference sequence). Trimming removed 0 bases from V and 6 bases from J, with 8 bases in between. The CDR3, as DNA: TGTGCCAGCAGCTTAGCACAGGCAAATGGCTACACCTTC. Translating it yields CASSLAQANGYTF.

V and J are TRBV7-9 and TRBJ2-7, with 13 bases identical to TRBD2. Germline CDR1 and CDR2: SEHNR and FQNEAQ (reference sequence). CDR3 length: 15 residues. V lost 5 bases to trimming and J lost 7 bases; unmatched junction nucleotides: 8. In DNA form, the CDR3 reads TGTGCCAGCAGCCCGGAAACTAGCGGGAGGGAGGAGCAGTACTTC. Translating it yields CASSPETSGREEQYF.

V usage is TRBV11-2 and J usage is TRBJ2-7, with D maybe TRBD2 (5 bases). The germline V gene has CDR1 SGHAT and CDR2 FQNNGV. The V end was cut by 1 base, the J end by 3 bases, with 13 bases between. There are 15 residues in the CDR3. This chain's CDR3 is CASSLVAGSIYEQYF. The CDR3 DNA reads as TGTGCCAGCAGCTTAGTGGCTGGGAGTATCTACGAGCAGTACTTC.

The CDR3 sequence is CASSQREGITFF. CDR3 coding DNA: TGTGCCAGCAGCCAAAGGGAGGGGATAACTTTCTTT. The chain couples TRBV4-2 to TRBJ1-1, with D possibly being TRBD1 (5 bases). The CDR3 contains 12 residues. CDR1 and CDR2 from the germline V gene are LGHNA and YNFKEQ. Trimming took 2 bases from V and 12 from J, leaving 13 bases between them.

The chain couples TRBV28 to TRBJ2-1, with a weak D call TRBD2 (5 bases). Germline V gives CDR1 MDHEN, CDR2 SYDVKM. Trimming took off 6 bases at V and 0 bases at J, with 15 bases between the two ends. CDR3 size: 16 residues. CDR3 in amino acids: CASSLTWESSYNEQFF. CDR3 DNA sequence: TGTGCCAGCAGCCTTACATGGGAGAGCTCCTACAATGAGCAGTTCTTC.

The rearrangement uses TRBV7-9 and TRBJ2-3; TRBD2 matches at 13 bases. Trimming removed 3 bases from V and 3 bases from J; junction bases left unmatched: 6. CDR1 SEHNR and CDR2 FQNEAQ come from the germline V gene (reference sequence). The CDR3 length is 17 residues. The CDR3 loop is CASSFPRTSGRTDTQYF. CDR3 nucleotide sequence: TGTGCCAGCAGCTTCCCCCGGACTAGCGGGAGAACAGATACGCAGTATTTT.

This chain connects TRBV28 to TRBJ1-2, with 7 bases aligning to TRBD1. CDR3 length: 17 residues. The V gene's germline CDR1 is MDHEN and CDR2 SYDVKM. V shed 3 bases and J 6 bases; nucleotides not matched to a gene: 16. The CDR3 nucleotides read TGTGCCAGCAGTTTTCAGGCGACAGGGAGTACCAGTAATGGCTACACCTTC. Translated, it gives CASSFQATGSTSNGYTF.

Concerning this clone: The sample contains more than one DNA sequence encoding this CDR3. This chain joins TRBV9 and TRBJ2-2, with unresolved D. This CDR3 is built from 12 residues. The V gene's germline CDR1 is SGDLS and CDR2 YYNGEE. V was clipped by 4 bases and J by 2 bases, with 3 bases between them. The CDR3 bases are TGTGCCAGCAGCCTCAACACCGGGGAGCTGTTTTTT. This sequence encodes CASSLNTGELFF.